Presented here are 20 T cell receptor beta chains from one specimen sequenced in a study of shared clonotypes between healthy human individuals. Clones were read by immunoSEQ multiplex PCR, and TCRdb kept only the in-frame ones, dropping some. The sample carries about 1.1 million clones, approximately 75% recorded once. Sequenced: memory CD4+ T cells from PBMCs. Subset of the sample: CD45RA-negative fraction. Receptor source: a man aged 18-30 years in good health. Some clones in this sample may be carry-over from other donors' samples.

This rearrangement joins TRBV7-9 to TRBJ2-3; the match to TRBD2 covers 15 bases. The V gene's germline CDR1 is SEHNR and CDR2 FQNEAQ (reference sequence). J gave up 4 bases and V 4 bases, and 0 bases lay outside the gene matches. This CDR3 has 15 residues. CDR3: CASSWTSGRADTQYF. DNA of the CDR3: TGTGCCAGCAGCTGGACTAGCGGGAGGGCAGATACGCAGTATTTT.

The gene calls are TRBV18 and TRBJ2-1; D gene ambiguous. Per germline, CDR1 KGHSH and CDR2 LQKENI. This CDR3 comprises 13 residues. The V end was cut by 0 bases, the J end by 8 bases, with 8 bases between. CDR3 DNA: TGTGCCAGCTCACCACCCAGTGGAGATGAGCAGTTCTTC. It specifies CASSPPSGDEQFF.

The CDR3 nucleotides read TGCGCCAGCAGCCCGGACGGAATTAGCACAGATACGCAGTATTTT. Protein product: CASSPDGISTDTQYF. This rearrangement joins TRBV5-1 to TRBJ2-3; D gene ambiguous. With 4 bases removed from V and 0 bases from J, the gap between germline ends came to 12 bases. The V gene's germline CDR1 is SGHRS and CDR2 YFSETQ. The CDR3 extends over 15 amino acids.

CDR3 nucleotide sequence: TGTGCCAGCAGGGAGGGGGCGGACTATGGCTACACCTTC. Its protein product is CASREGADYGYTF. This chain links TRBV6-1 with TRBJ1-2; 7 nucleotides align to TRBD1. The germline V gene encodes CDR1 MNHNS and CDR2 SASEGT. The CDR3 runs 13 residues. Losses at the gene ends were 6 bases for V and 3 bases for J; bases not matched to a gene: 4.

This clone was seen more than once but under ten times. The V call is TRBV28, the J call TRBJ1-5; possible D gene TRBD1, 5 bases. Germline lookup yields CDR1 MDHEN and CDR2 SYDVKM. Trimming pared 2 bases from V and 3 bases from J, leaving 11 bases between. The CDR3 contains 15 residues. CDR3 sequence: CASSLRLDTNQPQHF. The CDR3, as DNA: TGTGCCAGCAGTTTAAGGTTGGACACCAATCAGCCCCAGCATTTT.

CDR3 bases: TGTGCCAGCAGCTCCCGGGTGTTCACTGAAGCTTTCTTT. Translating gives CASSSRVFTEAFF. V gene TRBV7-6 combines with J gene TRBJ1-1; D not certain. Trimming pared 4 bases from V and 4 bases from J, leaving 10 bases between. This CDR3 is built from 13 residues. Per germline, CDR1 SGHVS and CDR2 FNYEAQ.

This clone was observed a single time. This chain links TRBV4-1 with TRBJ2-1; D remains unclear. Germline CDR1 is MGHRA and CDR2 is YSYEKL. The CDR3 has 20 residues. V was shortened by 0 bases and J by 4 bases, with 25 bases between the two germline ends. The CDR3 sequence is CASSQDRAPTRASDYNEQFF. DNA for the CDR3: TGCGCCAGCAGCCAAGATAGGGCCCCAACGCGCGCGAGCGATTACAATGAGCAGTTCTTC.

The chain uses TRBV2 and TRBJ1-2, with 7 bases lining up with TRBD1. CDR1 and CDR2 from the germline V gene are SNHLY and FYNNEI. This CDR3 region has 13 residues. The junction had 4 bases not matched to a gene; V was cut back by 6 bases and J by 3 bases. The DNA of the CDR3 is TGTGCCAGCAGGGGGACAGACTACTATGGCTACACCTTC. This gives the protein CASRGTDYYGYTF.

The rearrangement uses TRBV6-1 and TRBJ2-7, with TRBD2 matching 8 bases. V was clipped by 7 bases and J by 3 bases; unmatched bases: 11. Germline CDR1 reads MNHNS; CDR2 reads SASEGT. The CDR3 covers 15 residues. CDR3 sequence: CASTPTGGEYYEQYF. The CDR3 nucleotides read TGTGCCAGCACCCCCACGGGAGGGGAGTACTACGAGCAGTACTTC.

The sample holds a few counts of this clone. The V call is TRBV4-1, the J call TRBJ2-7, with 11 bases fitting TRBD2. With 0 bases clipped from V and 5 bases from J, the junction kept 12 bases outside the gene matches. The CDR3 has 18 residues. Germline V CDR1 and CDR2: MGHRA, YSYEKL. DNA of the CDR3: TGCGCCAGCAGCCAAGATCGGAGACTAGCGGGAAGAGGAGACGAGCAGTACTTC. It yields the protein CASSQDRRLAGRGDEQYF.

The count of this clone is one. The rearrangement uses TRBV5-1 and TRBJ2-1; the match to TRBD1 covers 8 bases. The CDR3 contains 15 residues. The germline gives CDR1 SGHRS, CDR2 YFSETQ. Trimming removed 5 bases from V and 6 bases from J; junction bases left unmatched: 10. CDR3 in amino acids: CASRAGTGSSNEQFF. The CDR3 DNA reads as TGCGCCAGCAGAGCCGGGACAGGATCGTCCAATGAGCAGTTCTTC.

The chain is built from TRBV28 and TRBJ1-5; D is uncertain. Trimming took 8 bases from V and 0 from J, leaving 14 bases between them. This CDR3 has 15 residues. The germline V gene has CDR1 MDHEN and CDR2 SYDVKM. Written as DNA, the CDR3 is TGTGCCAGCGGTACGTGGGTGGATAGCAATCAGCCCCAGCATTTT. Translation: CASGTWVDSNQPQHF.

The chain joins TRBV2 to TRBJ2-3; D is unresolved. Germline-derived CDR1 and CDR2 are SNHLY and FYNNEI. The CDR3 contains 12 residues. Trimming cost V 7 bases and J 6 bases, with 11 bases left between them. The CDR3 spells CASIPLGDTQYF. Written as DNA, the CDR3 is TGTGCCAGCATCCCGTTGGGGGATACGCAGTATTTT.

This clone was recorded a few times. The chain combines TRBV29-1 with TRBJ1-1; D remains unclear. Between the trimmed V and J ends, which lost 7 bases and 5 bases, there was a span of 17 bases. CDR1 and CDR2 (germline): SQVTM, ANQGSEA. This CDR3 is built from 13 residues. For the CDR3, the DNA is TGCAGCGCCAGGACCGGGTTAGCGACTGAAGCTTTCTTT. Translation: CSARTGLATEAFF.

The chain carries TRBV7-3 and TRBJ2-3; D is perhaps TRBD1 or TRBD2 (6 bases each). Germline assignment: CDR1 SGHTA and CDR2 FQGTGA. The CDR3 is made up of 14 amino acids. V lost 4 bases, J lost 6 bases, and 14 bases lay in between. The CDR3 reads CASSYLSGADTQYF. CDR3 DNA sequence: TGTGCCAGCAGCTATCTTTCGGGGGCGGATACGCAGTATTTT.

The J gene is TRBJ2-1, the V gene TRBV18, with D uncertain. The germline V gene has CDR1 KGHSH and CDR2 LQKENI. The CDR3 has 16 residues. Trimming stripped 6 bases from V and 0 bases from J, with 15 bases between. The CDR3 reads CASSPGLRSSYNEQFF. The CDR3 DNA reads TGTGCCAGCTCCCCCGGTCTCCGTAGCTCCTACAATGAGCAGTTCTTC.

This sequence joins TRBV5-1 and TRBJ2-7; D is unclear. Germline loops: CDR1 SGHRS, CDR2 YFSETQ. This CDR3 has 14 amino acids. The V gene lost 1 base and the J gene lost 3 bases, with 11 bases spanning the gap. CDR3 DNA: TGCGCCAGCAGCTTGAGTCTCCCAAACTACGAGCAGTACTTC. Protein sequence: CASSLSLPNYEQYF.

This clone was recorded once. CDR3 loop: CASSLAGLASYNEQFF. CDR3 nucleotide sequence: TGTGCCAGCAGCTTAGCAGGTCTAGCATCCTACAATGAGCAGTTCTTC. The gene calls are TRBV11-2 and TRBJ2-1; D is possibly TRBD2 (5 bases). Germline values: CDR1 SGHAT, CDR2 FQNNGV. This CDR3 is 16 amino acids long. Between the trimmed V and J ends, which lost 1 base and 1 base, there was a span of 11 bases.

This clone showed up just a few times. V is TRBV7-9 and J is TRBJ2-6, with D possibly TRBD2 on 5 matching bases. CDR1 is SEHNR, CDR2 FQNEAQ, per germline (reference sequence). With 8 bases removed from V and 4 bases from J, the gap between germline ends came to 21 bases. The CDR3 covers 17 residues. The CDR3 DNA reads as TGTGCCAGCGGACGATGGGCCGCCTCGGGAGGGGCCAACGTCCTGACTTTC. It codes for CASGRWAASGGANVLTF.

The V call is TRBV2, the J call TRBJ2-3; D assignment may be TRBD1 or TRBD2 (6 bases each). Germline loops: CDR1 SNHLY, CDR2 FYNNEI. The CDR3 totals 13 residues. The V and J ends lost 10 bases and 1 base respectively, with 12 bases between them. The CDR3 sequence: CATSRGRTDTQYF. CDR3 coding DNA: TGTGCCACCTCCCGGGGGCGCACAGATACGCAGTATTTT.